This section outlines one T cell receptor (beta chain) sequence together with its context. Its matching antigen is unknown. Trimming took 4 bases from V and 4 from J; bases not matched to a gene: 7. The length of the CDR3 is 17 residues. Germline loops: CDR1 SGHDT, CDR2 YYEEEE. This entry belongs to a study of human thymus T cells. General study results and limits: There were highly overlapping thymic repertoires among unrelated individuals, as related research reported.

Thymic resections from corrective heart surgery supplied the tissue. Here immunoSEQ multiplex PCR was the method, and the copy in TCRdb shows in-frame clones only, minus some. The sample has some 120,000 clones, about 94% seen once. The clonotype was recovered from a boy in the first two years of life with a congenital heart defect but otherwise immunologically healthy. V gene TRBV5-6 combines with J gene TRBJ2-4; 14 bases map to TRBD2. The sample was thymus tissue. The CDR3, as DNA: TGTGCCAGCAGCACGGGACTAGCGGGGGTTCTAAAAAACATTCAGTACTTC. This codes for CASSTGLAGVLKNIQYF.